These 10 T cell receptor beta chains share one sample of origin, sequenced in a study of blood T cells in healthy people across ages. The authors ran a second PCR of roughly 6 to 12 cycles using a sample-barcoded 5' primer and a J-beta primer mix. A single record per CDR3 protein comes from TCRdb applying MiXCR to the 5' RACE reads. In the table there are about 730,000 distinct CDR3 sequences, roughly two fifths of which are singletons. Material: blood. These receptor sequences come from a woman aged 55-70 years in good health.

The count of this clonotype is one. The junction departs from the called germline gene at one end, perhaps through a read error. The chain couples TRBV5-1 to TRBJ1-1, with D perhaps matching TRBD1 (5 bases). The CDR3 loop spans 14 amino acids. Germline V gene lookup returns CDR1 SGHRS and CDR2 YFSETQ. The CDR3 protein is CASSSGGPNAEAFF. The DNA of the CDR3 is TGCGCCAGCAGCTCCGGGGGACCGAACGCTGAAGCTTTCTTT.

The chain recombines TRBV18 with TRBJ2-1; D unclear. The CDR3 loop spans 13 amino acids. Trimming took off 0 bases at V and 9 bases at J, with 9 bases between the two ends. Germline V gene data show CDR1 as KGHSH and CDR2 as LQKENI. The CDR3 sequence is CASSPPVTGEQFF. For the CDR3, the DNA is TGTGCCAGCTCACCACCGGTGACCGGTGAGCAGTTCTTC.

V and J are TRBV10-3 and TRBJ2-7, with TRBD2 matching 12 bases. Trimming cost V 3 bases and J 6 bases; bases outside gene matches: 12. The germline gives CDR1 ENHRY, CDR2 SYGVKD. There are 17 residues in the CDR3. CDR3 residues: CAISEIGTSGRPFEQYF. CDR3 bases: TGTGCCATCAGTGAAATTGGGACTAGCGGGCGCCCTTTCGAGCAGTACTTC.

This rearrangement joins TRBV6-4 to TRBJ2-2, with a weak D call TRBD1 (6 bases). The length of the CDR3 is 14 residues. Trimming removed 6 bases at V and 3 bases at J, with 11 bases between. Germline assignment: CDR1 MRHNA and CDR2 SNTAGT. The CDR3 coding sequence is TGTGCCAGCAGGGACGCAGGGGACACCGGGGAGCTGTTTTTT. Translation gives CASRDAGDTGELFF.

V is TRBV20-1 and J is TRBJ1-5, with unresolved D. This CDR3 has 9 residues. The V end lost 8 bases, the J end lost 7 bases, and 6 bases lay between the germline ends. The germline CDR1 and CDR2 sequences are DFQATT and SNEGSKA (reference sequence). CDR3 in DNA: TGCAGTATTAGCCAGCCCCAGCATTTT. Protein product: CSISQPQHF.

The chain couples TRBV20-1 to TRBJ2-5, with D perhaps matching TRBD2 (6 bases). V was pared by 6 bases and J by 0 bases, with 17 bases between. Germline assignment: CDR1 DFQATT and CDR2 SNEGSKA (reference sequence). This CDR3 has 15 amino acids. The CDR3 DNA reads TGCAGTGCGGTTTACCCGGGGGAAAACCAAGAGACCCAGTACTTC. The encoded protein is CSAVYPGENQETQYF.

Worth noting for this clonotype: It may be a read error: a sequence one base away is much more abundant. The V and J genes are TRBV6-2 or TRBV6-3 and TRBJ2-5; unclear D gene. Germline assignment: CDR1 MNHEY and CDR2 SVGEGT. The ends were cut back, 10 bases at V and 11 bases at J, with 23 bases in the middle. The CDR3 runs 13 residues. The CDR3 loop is CATSDQDTNEQYF. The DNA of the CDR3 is TGTGCCACTTCGGACCAAGATACCAATGAGCAGTACTTC.

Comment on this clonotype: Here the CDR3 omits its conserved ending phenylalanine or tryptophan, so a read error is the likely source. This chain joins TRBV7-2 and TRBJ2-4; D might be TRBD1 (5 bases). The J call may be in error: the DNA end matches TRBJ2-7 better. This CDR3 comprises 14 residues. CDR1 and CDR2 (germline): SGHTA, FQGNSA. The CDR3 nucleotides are TGTGCCAGCAGCTTAGACCAGGGTCCCTACGAGCAGTACTCC. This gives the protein CASSLDQGPYEQYS.

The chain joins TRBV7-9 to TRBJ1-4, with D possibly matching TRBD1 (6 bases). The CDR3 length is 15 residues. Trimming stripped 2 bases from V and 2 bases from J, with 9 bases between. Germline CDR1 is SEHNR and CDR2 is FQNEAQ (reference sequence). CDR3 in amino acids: CASSLPQGTNEKLFF. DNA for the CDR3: TGTGCCAGCAGCTTACCGCAGGGGACTAATGAAAAACTGTTTTTT.

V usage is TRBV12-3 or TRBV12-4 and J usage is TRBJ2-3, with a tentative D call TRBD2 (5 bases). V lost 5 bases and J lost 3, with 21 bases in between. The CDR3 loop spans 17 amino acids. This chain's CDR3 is CASSPDHLATGTDTQYF. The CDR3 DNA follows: TGTGCCAGCAGTCCCGACCACCTTGCGACGGGAACAGATACGCAGTATTTT.